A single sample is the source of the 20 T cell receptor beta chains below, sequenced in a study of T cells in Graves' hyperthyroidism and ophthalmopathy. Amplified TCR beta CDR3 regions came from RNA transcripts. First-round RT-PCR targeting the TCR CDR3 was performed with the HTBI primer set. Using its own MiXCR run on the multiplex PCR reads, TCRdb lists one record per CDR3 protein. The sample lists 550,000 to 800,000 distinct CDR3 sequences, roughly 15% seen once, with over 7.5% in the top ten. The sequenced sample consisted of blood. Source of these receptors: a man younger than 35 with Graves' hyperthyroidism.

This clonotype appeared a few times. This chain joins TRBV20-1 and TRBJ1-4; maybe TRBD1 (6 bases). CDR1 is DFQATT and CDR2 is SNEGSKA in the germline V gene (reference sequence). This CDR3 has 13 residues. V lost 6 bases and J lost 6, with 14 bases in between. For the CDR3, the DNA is TGCAGTGCCACATCAGGGGATTATGAAAAACTGTTTTTT. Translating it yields CSATSGDYEKLFF.

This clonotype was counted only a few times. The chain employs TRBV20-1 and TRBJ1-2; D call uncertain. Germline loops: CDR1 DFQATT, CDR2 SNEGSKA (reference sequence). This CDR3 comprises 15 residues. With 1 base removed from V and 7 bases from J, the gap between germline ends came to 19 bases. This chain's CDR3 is CSARVAPTDSRGYTF. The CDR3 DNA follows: TGCAGTGCTAGAGTCGCCCCCACAGATTCTCGTGGCTACACCTTC.

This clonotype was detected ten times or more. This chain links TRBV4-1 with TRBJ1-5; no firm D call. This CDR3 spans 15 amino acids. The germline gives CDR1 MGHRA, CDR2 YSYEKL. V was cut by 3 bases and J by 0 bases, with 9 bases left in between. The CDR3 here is CASSQHRNSNQPQHF. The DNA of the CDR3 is TGCGCCAGCAGCCAGCATCGAAATAGCAATCAGCCCCAGCATTTT.

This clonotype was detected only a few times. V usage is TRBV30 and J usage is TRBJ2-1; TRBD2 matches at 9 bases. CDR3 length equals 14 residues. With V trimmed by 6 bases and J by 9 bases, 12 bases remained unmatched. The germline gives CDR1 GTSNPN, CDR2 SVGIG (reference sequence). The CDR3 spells CACFSGGRDREQFF. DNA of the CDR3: TGTGCCTGTTTCTCGGGCGGGAGGGACCGTGAGCAGTTCTTC.

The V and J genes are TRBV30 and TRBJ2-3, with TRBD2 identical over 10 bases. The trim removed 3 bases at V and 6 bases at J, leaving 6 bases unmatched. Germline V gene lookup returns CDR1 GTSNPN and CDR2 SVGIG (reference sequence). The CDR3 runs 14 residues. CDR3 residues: CAWRASGRSDTQYF. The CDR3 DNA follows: TGTGCCTGGAGGGCTAGCGGGAGATCCGATACGCAGTATTTT.

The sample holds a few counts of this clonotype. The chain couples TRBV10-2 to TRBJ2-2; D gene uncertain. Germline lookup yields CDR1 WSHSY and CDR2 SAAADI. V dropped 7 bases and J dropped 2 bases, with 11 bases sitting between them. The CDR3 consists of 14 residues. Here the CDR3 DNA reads TGCGCCAGCACCTGGACGGATAACACCGGGGAGCTGTTTTTT. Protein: CASTWTDNTGELFF.

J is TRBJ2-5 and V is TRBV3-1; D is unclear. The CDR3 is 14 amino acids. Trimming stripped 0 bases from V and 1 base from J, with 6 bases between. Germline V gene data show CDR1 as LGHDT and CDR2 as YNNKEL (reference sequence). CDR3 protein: CASSQESSQETQYF. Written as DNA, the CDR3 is TGTGCCAGCAGCCAAGAAAGCTCCCAAGAGACCCAGTACTTC.

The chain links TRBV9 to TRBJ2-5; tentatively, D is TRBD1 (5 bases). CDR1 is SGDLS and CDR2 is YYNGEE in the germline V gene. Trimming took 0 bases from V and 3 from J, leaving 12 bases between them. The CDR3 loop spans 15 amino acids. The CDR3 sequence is CASSVASGLEETQYF. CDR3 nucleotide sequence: TGTGCCAGCAGCGTAGCGTCAGGGTTGGAAGAGACCCAGTACTTC. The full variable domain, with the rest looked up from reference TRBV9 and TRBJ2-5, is DSGVTQTPKHLITATGQRVTLRCSPRSGDLSVYWYQQSLDQGLQFLIQYYNGEERAKGNILERFSAQQFPDLHSELNLSSLELGDSALYFCASSVASGLEETQYFGPGTRLLVL.

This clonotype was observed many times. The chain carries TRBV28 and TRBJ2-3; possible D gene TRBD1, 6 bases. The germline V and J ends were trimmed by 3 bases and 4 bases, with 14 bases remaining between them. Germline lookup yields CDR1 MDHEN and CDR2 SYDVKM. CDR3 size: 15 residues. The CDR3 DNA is TGTGCCAGCAGTTTGAGGGGGTGGCCCGCAGATACGCAGTATTTT. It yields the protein CASSLRGWPADTQYF.

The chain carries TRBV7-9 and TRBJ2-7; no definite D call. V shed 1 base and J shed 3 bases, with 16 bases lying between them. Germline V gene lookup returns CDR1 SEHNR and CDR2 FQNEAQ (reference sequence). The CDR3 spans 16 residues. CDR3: CASSLGGVTNLYEQYF. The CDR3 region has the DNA TGTGCCAGCAGCTTAGGAGGTGTTACGAACCTCTACGAGCAGTACTTC. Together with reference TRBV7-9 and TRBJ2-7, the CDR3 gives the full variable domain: DTGVSQNPRHKITKRGQNVTFRCDPISEHNRLYWYRQTLGQGPEFLTYFQNEAQLEKSRLLSDRFSAERPKGSFSTLEIQRTEQGDSAMYLCASSLGGVTNLYEQYFGPGTRLTVT.

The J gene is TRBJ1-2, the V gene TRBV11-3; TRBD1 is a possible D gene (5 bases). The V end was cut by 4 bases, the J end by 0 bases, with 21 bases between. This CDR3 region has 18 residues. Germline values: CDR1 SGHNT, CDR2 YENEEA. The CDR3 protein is CASSSPKSGGKPNYGYTF. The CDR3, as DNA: TGTGCCAGCAGCTCCCCAAAGTCGGGGGGGAAGCCTAACTATGGCTACACCTTC. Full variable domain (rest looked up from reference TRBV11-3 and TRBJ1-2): EAGVVQSPRYKIIEKKQPVAFWCNPISGHNTLYWYLQNLGQGPELLIRYENEEAVDDSQLPKDRFSAERLKGVDSTLKIQPAELGDSAVYLCASSSPKSGGKPNYGYTFGSGTRLTVV.

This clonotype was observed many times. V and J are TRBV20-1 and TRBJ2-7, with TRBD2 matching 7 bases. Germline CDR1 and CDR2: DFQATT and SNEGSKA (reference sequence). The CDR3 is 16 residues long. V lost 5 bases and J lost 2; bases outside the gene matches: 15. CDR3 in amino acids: CSALAWRGWRTYEQYF. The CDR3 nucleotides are TGCAGTGCTCTCGCATGGCGGGGGTGGCGGACCTACGAGCAGTACTTC.

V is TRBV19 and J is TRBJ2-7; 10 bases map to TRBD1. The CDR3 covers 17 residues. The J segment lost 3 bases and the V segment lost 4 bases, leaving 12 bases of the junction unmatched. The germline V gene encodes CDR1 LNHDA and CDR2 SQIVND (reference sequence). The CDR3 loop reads CASSTSFDRGHNYEQYF. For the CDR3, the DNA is TGTGCCAGTAGTACCTCCTTTGACAGGGGGCATAACTACGAGCAGTACTTC.

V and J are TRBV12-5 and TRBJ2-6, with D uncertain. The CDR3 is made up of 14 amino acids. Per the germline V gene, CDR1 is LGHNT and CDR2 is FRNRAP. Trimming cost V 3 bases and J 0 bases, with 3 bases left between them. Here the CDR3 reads CASGLGSGANVLTF. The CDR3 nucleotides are TGTGCTAGTGGTTTAGGCTCTGGGGCCAACGTCCTGACTTTC.

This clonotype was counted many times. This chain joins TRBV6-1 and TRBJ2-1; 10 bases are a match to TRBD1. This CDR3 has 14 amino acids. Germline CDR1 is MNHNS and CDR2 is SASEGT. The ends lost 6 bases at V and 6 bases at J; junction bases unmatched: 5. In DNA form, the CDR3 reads TGTGCCAGCAGCGGGACAGGGGTAAGCAATGAGCAGTTCTTC. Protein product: CASSGTGVSNEQFF.

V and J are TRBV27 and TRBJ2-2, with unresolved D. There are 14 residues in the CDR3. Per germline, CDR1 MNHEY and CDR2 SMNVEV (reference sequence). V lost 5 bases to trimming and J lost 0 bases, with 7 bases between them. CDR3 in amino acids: CASSAWANTGELFF. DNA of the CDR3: TGTGCCAGCAGTGCTTGGGCGAACACCGGGGAGCTGTTTTTT.

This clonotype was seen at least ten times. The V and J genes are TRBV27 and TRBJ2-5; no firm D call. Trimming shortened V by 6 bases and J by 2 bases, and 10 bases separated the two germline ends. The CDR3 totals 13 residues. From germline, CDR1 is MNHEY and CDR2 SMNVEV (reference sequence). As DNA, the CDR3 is TGTGCCAGCAGCTTGACACCTCAAGAGACCCAGTACTTC. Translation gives CASSLTPQETQYF.

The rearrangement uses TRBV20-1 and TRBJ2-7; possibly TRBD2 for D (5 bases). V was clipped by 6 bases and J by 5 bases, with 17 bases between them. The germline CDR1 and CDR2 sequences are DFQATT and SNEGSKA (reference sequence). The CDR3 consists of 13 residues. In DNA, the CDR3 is TGCAGTGCGCCGGCCACTAGGCGGAACGAGCAGTACTTC. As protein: CSAPATRRNEQYF.

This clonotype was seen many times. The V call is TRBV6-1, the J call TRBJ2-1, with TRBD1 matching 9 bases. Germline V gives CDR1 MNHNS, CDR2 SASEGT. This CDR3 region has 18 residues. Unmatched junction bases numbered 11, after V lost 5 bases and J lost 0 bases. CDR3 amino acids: CASSPPTGTGSSYNEQFF. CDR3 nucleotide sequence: TGTGCCAGCAGTCCGCCTACCGGGACAGGGAGCTCCTACAATGAGCAGTTCTTC.

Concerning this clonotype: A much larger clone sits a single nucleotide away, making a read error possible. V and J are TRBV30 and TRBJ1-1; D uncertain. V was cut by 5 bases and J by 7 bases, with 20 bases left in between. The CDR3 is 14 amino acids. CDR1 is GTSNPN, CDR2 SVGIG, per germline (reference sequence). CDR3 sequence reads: CAWEGWEGKVEAFF. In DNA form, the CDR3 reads TGTGCCTGGGAAGGGTGGGAAGGGAAGGTTGAAGCTTTCTTT.